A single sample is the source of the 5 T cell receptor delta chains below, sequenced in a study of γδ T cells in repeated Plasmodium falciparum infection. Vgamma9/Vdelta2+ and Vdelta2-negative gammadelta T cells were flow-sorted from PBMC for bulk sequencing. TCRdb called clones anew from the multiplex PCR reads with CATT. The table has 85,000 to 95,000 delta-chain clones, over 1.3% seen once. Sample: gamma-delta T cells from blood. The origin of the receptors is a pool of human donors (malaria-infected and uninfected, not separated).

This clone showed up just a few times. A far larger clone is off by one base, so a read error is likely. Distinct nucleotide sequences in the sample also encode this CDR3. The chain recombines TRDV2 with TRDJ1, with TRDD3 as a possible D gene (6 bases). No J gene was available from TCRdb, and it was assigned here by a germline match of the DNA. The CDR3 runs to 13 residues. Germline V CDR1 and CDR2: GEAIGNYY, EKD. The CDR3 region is CACDTGIGDKLIF. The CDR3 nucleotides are TGCGCCTGTGACACCGGGATAGGCGATAAACTCATCTTT.

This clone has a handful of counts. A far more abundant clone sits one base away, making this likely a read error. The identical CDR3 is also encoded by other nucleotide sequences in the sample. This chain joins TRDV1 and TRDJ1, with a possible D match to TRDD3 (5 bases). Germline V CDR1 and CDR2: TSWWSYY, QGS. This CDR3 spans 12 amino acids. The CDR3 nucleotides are TGTGCCCTTGGGGTCTCGCTAAATAAACTCATCTTT. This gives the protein CALGVSLNKLIF.

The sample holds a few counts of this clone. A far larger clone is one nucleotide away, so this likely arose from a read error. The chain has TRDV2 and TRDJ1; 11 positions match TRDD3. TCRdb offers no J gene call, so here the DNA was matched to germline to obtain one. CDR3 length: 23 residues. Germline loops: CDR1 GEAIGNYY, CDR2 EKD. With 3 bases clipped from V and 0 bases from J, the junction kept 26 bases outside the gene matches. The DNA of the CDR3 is TGTGCCTGTGACGCCGTTAGGGGGCTGGGGGATACCACAACCACGAACTACACCGATAAACTCATCTTT. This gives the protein CACDAVRGLGDTTTTNYTDKLIF.

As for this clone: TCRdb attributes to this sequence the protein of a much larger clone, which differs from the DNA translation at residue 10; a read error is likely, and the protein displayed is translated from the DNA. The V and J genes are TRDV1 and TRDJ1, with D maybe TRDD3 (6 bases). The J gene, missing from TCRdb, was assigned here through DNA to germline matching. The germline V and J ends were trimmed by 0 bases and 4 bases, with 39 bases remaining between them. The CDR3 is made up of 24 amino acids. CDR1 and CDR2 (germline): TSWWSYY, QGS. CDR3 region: CALGELDKGEKSLSLLTQSDKLIF. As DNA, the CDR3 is TGTGCTCTTGGGGAACTAGATAAGGGGGAGAAGAGCCTATCCCTTCTCACACAGAGCGATAAACTCATCTTT.

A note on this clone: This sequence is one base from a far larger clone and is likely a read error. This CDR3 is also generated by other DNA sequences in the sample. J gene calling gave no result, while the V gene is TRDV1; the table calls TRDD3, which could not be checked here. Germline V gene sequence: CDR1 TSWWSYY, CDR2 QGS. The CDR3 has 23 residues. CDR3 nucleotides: TGTGCTCTTGGGGAATCGGCGAACGACTGGGGGATACCGAGCTCCTGGGACACCCGACAAATGTTTTTC. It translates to CALGESANDWGIPSSWDTRQMFF.